The next 6 T cell receptor beta chains were all read from a single sample in a study of OX40 agonist ivuxolimab in advanced cancers. Assay used: immunoSEQ multiplex PCR; TCRdb lists only in-frame clones, some missing. The data show some 60,000 clones, 65% to 85% seen once. The input for sequencing was CD4+ or CD8+ T cells sorted from blood, taken in a trial of the OX40 agonist ivuxolimab. These receptors were obtained from an adult with an advanced solid tumor such as melanoma, head and neck, liver or kidney cancer.

The chain joins TRBV5-1 to TRBJ1-6; 9 bases map to TRBD1. V shed 4 bases and J 7 bases; nucleotides not matched to a gene: 3. This CDR3 region has 14 residues. Germline CDR1 SGHRS, CDR2 YFSETQ. CDR3 loop: CASSTGQGNSPLHF. In DNA, the CDR3 is TGCGCCAGCAGCACGGGACAGGGAAATTCACCCCTCCACTTT.

This clone came up once. The rearrangement links TRBV5-4 to TRBJ1-2; 8 bases match TRBD1. Germline CDR1 reads SGHNT; CDR2 reads YYREEE (reference sequence). The trim removed 0 bases at V and 7 bases at J, leaving 11 bases unmatched. This CDR3 contains 16 residues. CDR3 amino acids: CASSLDPQGATGGYTF. DNA for the CDR3: TGTGCCAGCAGCTTGGACCCCCAGGGGGCGACTGGTGGCTACACCTTC.

This clone came up once. This chain links TRBV5-3 with TRBJ2-1; D might be TRBD2 (5 bases). TRBV5-3 is an ORF, with its function uncertain. Trimming took off 4 bases at V and 2 bases at J, with 13 bases between the two ends. This CDR3 has 15 amino acids. The CDR3 DNA reads TGTGCCAGAAGCATGACTAAGCGGCCCTACAATGAGCAGTTCTTC. Translated: CARSMTKRPYNEQFF.

This clone has ten or more counts. V usage is TRBV30 and J usage is TRBJ1-5, with 10 bases that match TRBD1. After removal of 7 bases from V and 3 bases from J, the junction contained 9 bases not matched to a gene. The germline CDR1 and CDR2 sequences are GTSNPN and SVGIG (reference sequence). CDR3 length: 15 residues. Here the CDR3 reads CAFHSGTGANQPQHF. CDR3 DNA sequence: TGTGCCTTCCACTCCGGGACAGGGGCCAATCAGCCCCAGCATTTT.

V and J are TRBV2 and TRBJ1-1; 7 bases map to TRBD1. The germline V gene has CDR1 SNHLY and CDR2 FYNNEI. J was trimmed by 3 bases and V by 4 bases; bases with no gene match: 5. The CDR3 covers 14 residues. The CDR3 nucleotides read TGTGCCAGCAGTGGCGAAACAGGGGACACTGAAGCTTTCTTT. This translates into CASSGETGDTEAFF.

The chain combines TRBV7-3 with TRBJ2-7; D not certain. V was shortened by 4 bases and J by 4 bases, with 11 bases between the two germline ends. Per the germline V gene, CDR1 is SGHTA and CDR2 is FQGTGA. The CDR3 length is 13 residues. The CDR3, as DNA: TGTGCCAGCAGCTCCGGGCCCTTTTACGAGCAGTACTTC. It codes for CASSSGPFYEQYF.